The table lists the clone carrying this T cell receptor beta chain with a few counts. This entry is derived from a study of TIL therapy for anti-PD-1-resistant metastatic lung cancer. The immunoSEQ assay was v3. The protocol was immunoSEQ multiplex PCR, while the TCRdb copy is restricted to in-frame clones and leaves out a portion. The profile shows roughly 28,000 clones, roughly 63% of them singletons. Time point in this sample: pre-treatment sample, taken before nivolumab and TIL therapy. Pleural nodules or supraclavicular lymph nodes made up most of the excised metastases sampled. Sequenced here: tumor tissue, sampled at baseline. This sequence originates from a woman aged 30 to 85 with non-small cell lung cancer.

The CDR3 DNA reads TGCGCCAGCAGCTACCGAAGCCCGGAGGACACCATATATTTT. Its protein is CASSYRSPEDTIYF. The rearrangement links TRBV5-1 to TRBJ1-3, with D unresolved. The CDR3 covers 14 residues. Trimming pared 3 bases from V and 8 bases from J, leaving 15 bases between. Germline assignment: CDR1 SGHRS and CDR2 YFSETQ.